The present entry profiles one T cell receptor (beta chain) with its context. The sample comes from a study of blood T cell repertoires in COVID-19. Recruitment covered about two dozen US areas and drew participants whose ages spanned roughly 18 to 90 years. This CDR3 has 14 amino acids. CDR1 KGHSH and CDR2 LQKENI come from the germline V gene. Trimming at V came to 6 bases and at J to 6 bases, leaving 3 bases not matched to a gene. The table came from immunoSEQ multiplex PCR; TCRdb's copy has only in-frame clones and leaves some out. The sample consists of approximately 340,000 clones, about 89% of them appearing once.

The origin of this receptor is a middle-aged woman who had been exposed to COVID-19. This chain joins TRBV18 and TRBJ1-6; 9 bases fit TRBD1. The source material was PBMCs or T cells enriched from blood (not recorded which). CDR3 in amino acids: CASSLDRGNSPLHF. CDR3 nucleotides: TGTGCCAGCTCTCTGGACAGGGGTAATTCACCCCTCCACTTT. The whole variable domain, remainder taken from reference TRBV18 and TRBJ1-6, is NAGVMQNPRHLVRRRGQEARLRCSPMKGHSHVYWYRQLPEEGLKFMVYLQKENIIDESGMPKERFSAEFPKEGPSILRIQQVVRGDSAAYFCASSLDRGNSPLHFGNGTRLTVT.